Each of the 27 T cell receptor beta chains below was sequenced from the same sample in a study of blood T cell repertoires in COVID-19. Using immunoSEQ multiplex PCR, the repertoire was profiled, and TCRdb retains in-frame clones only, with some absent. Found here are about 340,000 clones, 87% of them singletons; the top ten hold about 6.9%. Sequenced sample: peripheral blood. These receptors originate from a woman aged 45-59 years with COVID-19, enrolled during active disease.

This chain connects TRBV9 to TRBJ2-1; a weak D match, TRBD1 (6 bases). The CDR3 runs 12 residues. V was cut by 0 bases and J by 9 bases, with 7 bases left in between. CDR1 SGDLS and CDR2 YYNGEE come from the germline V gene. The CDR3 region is CASSVVGGEQFF. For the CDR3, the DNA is TGTGCCAGCAGCGTAGTAGGGGGTGAGCAGTTCTTC.

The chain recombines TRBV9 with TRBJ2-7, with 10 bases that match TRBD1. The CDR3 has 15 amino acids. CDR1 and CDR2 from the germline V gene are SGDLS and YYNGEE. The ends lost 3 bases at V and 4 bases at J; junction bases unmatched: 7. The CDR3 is CASSAWTGGMYEQYF. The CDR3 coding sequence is TGTGCCAGCAGCGCATGGACAGGGGGAATGTACGAGCAGTACTTC.

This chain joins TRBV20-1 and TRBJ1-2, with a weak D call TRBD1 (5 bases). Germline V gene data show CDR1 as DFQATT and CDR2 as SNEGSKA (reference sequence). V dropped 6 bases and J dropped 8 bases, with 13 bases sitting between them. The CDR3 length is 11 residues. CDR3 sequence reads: CSANRGGGYTF. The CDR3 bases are TGCAGTGCAAATAGGGGTGGCGGCTACACCTTC.

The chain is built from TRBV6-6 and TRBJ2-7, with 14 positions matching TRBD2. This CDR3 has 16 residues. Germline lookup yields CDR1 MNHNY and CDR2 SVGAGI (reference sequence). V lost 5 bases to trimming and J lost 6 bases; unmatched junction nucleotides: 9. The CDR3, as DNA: TGTGCCAGCAGTCCACCCGGGACTAGCGGGAGTCGCGAGCAGTACTTC. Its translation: CASSPPGTSGSREQYF.

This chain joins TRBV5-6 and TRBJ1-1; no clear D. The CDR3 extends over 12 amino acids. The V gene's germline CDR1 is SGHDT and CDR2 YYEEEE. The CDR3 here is CTSSSHRTEAFF. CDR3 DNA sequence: TGTACAAGCAGCAGTCATCGGACTGAAGCTTTCTTT. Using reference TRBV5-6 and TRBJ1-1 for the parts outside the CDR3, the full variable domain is DAGVTQSPTHLIKTRGQQVTLRCSPKSGHDTVSWYQQALGQGPQFIFQYYEEEERQRGNFPDRFSGHQFPNYSSELNVNALLLGDSALYLCTSSSHRTEAFFGQGTRLTVV.

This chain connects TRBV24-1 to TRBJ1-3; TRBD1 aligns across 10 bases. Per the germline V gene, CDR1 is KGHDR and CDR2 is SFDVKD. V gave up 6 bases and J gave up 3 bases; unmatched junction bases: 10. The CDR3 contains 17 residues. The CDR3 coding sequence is TGTGCCACCAGTAGACCGGGACAGGGGAGCTATGGAAACACCATATATTTT. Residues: CATSRPGQGSYGNTIYF.

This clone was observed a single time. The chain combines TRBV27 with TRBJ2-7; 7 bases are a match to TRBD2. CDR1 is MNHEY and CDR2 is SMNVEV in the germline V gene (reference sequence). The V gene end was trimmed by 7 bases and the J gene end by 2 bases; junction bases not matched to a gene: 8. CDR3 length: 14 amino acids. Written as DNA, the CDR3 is TGTGCCAGCAACCCTTCCCGGGGGGCCTACGAGCAGTACTTC. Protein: CASNPSRGAYEQYF.

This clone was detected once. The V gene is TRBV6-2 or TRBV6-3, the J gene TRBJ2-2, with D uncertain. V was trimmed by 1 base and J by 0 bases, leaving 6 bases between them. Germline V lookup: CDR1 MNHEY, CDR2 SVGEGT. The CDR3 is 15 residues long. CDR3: CASSYYFSNTGELFF. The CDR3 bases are TGTGCCAGCAGTTACTACTTTTCGAACACCGGGGAGCTGTTTTTT.

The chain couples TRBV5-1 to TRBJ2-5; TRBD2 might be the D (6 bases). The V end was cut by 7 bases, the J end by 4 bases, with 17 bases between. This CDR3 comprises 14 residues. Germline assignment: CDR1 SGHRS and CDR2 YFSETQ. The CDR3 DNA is TGCGCCAGCGATGAGGCGGGATTGGGAGAGACCCAGTACTTC. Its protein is CASDEAGLGETQYF.

CDR3 region: CASSPEGADTQYF. CDR3 DNA sequence: TGTGCCAGCAGCCCCGAGGGAGCAGATACGCAGTATTTT. The chain employs TRBV12-3 or TRBV12-4 and TRBJ2-3; maybe TRBD2 (5 bases). The ends were cut back, 6 bases at V and 4 bases at J, with 11 bases in the middle. This CDR3 is 13 amino acids long.

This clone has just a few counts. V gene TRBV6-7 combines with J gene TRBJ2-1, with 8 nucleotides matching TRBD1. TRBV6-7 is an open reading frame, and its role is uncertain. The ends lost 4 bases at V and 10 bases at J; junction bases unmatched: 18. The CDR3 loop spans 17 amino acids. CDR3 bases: TGTGCCAGCAGTTCCGCCTCCACACCAACAGGGGGACGCGAGCAGTTCTTC. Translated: CASSSASTPTGGREQFF.

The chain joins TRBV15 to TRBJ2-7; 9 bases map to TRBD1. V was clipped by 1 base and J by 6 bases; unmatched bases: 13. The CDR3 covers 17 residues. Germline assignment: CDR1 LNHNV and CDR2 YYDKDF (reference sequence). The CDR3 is CATSRAQQGAKRSEQYF. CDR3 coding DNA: TGTGCCACCAGCAGAGCTCAACAGGGGGCCAAACGGAGCGAGCAGTACTTC. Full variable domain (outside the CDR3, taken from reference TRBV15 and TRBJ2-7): DAMVIQNPRYQVTQFGKPVTLSCSQTLNHNVMYWYQQKSSQAPKLLFHYYDKDFNNEADTPDNFQSRRPNTSFCFLDIRSPGLGDTAMYLCATSRAQQGAKRSEQYFGPGTRLTVT.

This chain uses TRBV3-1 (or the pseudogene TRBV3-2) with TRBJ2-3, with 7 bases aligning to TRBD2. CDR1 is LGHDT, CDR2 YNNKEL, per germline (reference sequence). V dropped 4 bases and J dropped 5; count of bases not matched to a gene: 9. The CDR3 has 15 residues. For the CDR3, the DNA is TGTGCCAGCAGCCTCCGGACTAGTTTCAGAGATACGCAGTATTTT. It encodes CASSLRTSFRDTQYF.

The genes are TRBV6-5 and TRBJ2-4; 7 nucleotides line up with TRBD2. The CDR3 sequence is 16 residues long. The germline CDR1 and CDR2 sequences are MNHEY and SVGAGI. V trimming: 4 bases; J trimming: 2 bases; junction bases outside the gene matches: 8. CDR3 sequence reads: CASSSGAGLTKNIQYF. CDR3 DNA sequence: TGTGCCAGCAGTTCAGGAGCGGGACTAACCAAAAACATTCAGTACTTC.

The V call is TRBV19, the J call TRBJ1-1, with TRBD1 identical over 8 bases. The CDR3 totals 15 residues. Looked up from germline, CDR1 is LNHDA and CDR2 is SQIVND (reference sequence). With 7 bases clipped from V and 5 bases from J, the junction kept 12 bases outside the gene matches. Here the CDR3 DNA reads TGTGCCAGTACCACCGGGCGCAGGGGGCGTACTGAAGCTTTCTTT. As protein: CASTTGRRGRTEAFF.

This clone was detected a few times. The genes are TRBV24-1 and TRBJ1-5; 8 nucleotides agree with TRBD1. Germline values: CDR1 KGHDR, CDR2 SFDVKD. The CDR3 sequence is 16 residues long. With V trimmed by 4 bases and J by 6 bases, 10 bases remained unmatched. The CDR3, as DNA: TGTGCCACCAGTGACCCAAGACAGGGGTTCGGTCAGCCCCAGCATTTT. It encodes CATSDPRQGFGQPQHF.

The chain's CDR3 is CASSGGTRNSPLHF. In nucleotides, the CDR3 is TGTGCCAGCAGTGGCGGGACTCGGAATTCACCCCTCCACTTT. The chain couples TRBV2 to TRBJ1-6; possibly TRBD1 for D (5 bases). This CDR3 region has 14 residues. Germline loops: CDR1 SNHLY, CDR2 FYNNEI. V lost 4 bases, J lost 7 bases, and 11 bases lay in between.

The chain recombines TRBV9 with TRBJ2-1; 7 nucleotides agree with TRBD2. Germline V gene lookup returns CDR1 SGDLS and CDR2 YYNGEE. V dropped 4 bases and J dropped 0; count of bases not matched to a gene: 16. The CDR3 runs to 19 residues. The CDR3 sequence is CASSLRPGGGPSSYNEQFF. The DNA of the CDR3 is TGTGCCAGCAGCCTAAGACCGGGGGGAGGGCCGAGCTCCTACAATGAGCAGTTCTTC.

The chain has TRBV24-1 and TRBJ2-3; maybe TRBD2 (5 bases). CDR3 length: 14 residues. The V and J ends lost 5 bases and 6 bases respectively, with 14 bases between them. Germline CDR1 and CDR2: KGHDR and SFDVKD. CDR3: CATSGWGSADTQYF. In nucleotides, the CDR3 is TGTGCCACCAGTGGCTGGGGTAGCGCGGATACGCAGTATTTT.

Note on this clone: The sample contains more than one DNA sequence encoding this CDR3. CDR3 sequence (DNA): TGTGCCAGCAGCTTCAGACAGGGGCACTACGAGCAGTACTTC. The encoded protein is CASSFRQGHYEQYF. This chain uses TRBV11-3 with TRBJ2-7; 8 bases are shared with TRBD1. The V gene end was trimmed by 3 bases and the J gene end by 3 bases; junction bases not matched to a gene: 4. This CDR3 contains 14 residues. CDR1 is SGHNT and CDR2 is YENEEA in the germline V gene.

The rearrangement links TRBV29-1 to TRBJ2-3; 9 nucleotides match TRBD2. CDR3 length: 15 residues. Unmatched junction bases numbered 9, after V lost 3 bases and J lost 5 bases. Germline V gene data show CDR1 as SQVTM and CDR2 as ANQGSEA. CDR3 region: CSVERNSGSGDTQYF. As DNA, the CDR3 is TGCAGCGTTGAGCGAAATAGCGGGAGTGGAGATACGCAGTATTTT.

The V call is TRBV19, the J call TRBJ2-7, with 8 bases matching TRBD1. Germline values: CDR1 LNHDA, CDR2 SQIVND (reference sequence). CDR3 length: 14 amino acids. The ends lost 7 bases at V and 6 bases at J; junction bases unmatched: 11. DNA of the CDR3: TGTGCCAGTAACCCAGGCAGGGGGCCTGGCGAGCAGTACTTC. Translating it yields CASNPGRGPGEQYF.

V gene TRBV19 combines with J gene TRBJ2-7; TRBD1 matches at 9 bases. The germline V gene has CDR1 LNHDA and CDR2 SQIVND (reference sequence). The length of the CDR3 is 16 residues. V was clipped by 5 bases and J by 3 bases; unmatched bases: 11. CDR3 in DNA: TGTGCCAGTAGTCTCGGGACAGGGTCGATGATCTACGAGCAGTACTTC. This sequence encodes CASSLGTGSMIYEQYF.

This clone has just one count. The CDR3 reads CASSSEETQYF. DNA for the CDR3: TGTGCCAGCAGCTCGGAGGAGACCCAGTACTTC. The rearrangement uses TRBV7-6 and TRBJ2-5, with D hard to call. Between the trimmed V and J ends, which lost 4 bases and 5 bases, there was a span of 5 bases. The CDR3 sequence is 11 residues long. CDR1 is SGHVS, CDR2 FNYEAQ, per germline.

DNA of the CDR3: TGTGCCAGCAGACTAGCGGGACAAGACGAGCAGTACTTC. It translates to CASRLAGQDEQYF. This chain links TRBV6-5 with TRBJ2-7, with 10 bases identical to TRBD2. Trimming cost V 6 bases and J 5 bases; bases outside gene matches: 4. CDR1 and CDR2 from the germline V gene are MNHEY and SVGAGI. This CDR3 has 13 residues.

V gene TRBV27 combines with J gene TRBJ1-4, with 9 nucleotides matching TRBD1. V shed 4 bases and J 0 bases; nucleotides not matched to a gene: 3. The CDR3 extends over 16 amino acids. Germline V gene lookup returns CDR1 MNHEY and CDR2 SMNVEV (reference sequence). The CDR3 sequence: CASSYDRGATNEKLFF. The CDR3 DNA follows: TGTGCCAGCAGTTACGACAGGGGGGCAACTAATGAAAAACTGTTTTTT.

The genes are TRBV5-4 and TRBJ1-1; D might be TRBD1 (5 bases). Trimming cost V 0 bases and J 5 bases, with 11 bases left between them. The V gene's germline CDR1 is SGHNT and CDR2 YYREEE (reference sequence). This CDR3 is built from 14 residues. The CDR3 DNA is TGTGCCAGCAGCTTGGGCAGGGAGGGTACTGAAGCTTTCTTT. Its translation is CASSLGREGTEAFF.